A single sample is the source of the 19 T cell receptor beta chains below, sequenced in a study of brain T cells in children with intractable seizures. TCRdb keeps only in-frame clones here, not all; method: immunoSEQ multiplex PCR. The sample comprises under 400,000 clones, roughly 93% of which are singletons, and 4.5% to 7% rests with the top ten. This sample's time point: blood from clinic visit 5 months post-surgery; TSC patient then seizure free. Sample: peripheral blood, taken more than 4 months after surgery. These receptors were obtained from a boy under two years old with tuberous sclerosis and intractable seizures.

The gene calls are TRBV7-6 and TRBJ1-6, with TRBD1 identical over 10 bases. After removal of 1 base from V and 10 bases from J, the junction contained 10 bases not matched to a gene. The CDR3 runs to 17 residues. Germline V gene data show CDR1 as SGHVS and CDR2 as FNYEAQ. CDR3: CASSLGGRDRGGSPLHF. The CDR3, as DNA: TGTGCCAGCAGCTTAGGGGGGCGGGACAGGGGAGGATCACCCCTCCACTTT.

The CDR3 loop reads CASSGVLGRNYGYTF. In DNA form, the CDR3 reads TGCGCCAGCAGTGGGGTTCTTGGACGGAACTATGGCTACACCTTC. V and J are TRBV4-1 and TRBJ1-2; no firm D call. Trimming cost V 6 bases and J 2 bases, with 16 bases left between them. The germline CDR1 and CDR2 sequences are MGHRA and YSYEKL. The CDR3 length is 15 residues.

The chain couples TRBV7-8 to TRBJ2-3; D is unresolved. Germline V gene data show CDR1 as SGHVS and CDR2 as FQNEAQ. Trimming removed 0 bases from V and 2 bases from J, with 6 bases in between. This CDR3 is 14 amino acids long. Here the CDR3 reads CASSLALATDTQYF. Written as DNA, the CDR3 is TGTGCCAGCAGCTTAGCTCTGGCCACAGATACGCAGTATTTT.

The chain uses TRBV7-9 and TRBJ1-2; 7 bases map to TRBD1. CDR1 is SEHNR, CDR2 FQNEAQ, per germline (reference sequence). This CDR3 spans 14 amino acids. The ends lost 5 bases at V and 4 bases at J; junction bases unmatched: 7. CDR3 sequence (DNA): TGTGCCAGCAGCCCACTCCACAGGGGCTATGGCTACACCTTC. It codes for CASSPLHRGYGYTF.

CDR3 sequence reads: CASSLWGRDGEKLFF. The CDR3 DNA sequence: TGTGCCAGCAGTTTATGGGGCAGGGACGGTGAAAAACTGTTTTTT. This rearrangement joins TRBV27 to TRBJ1-4; D may be TRBD1 (5 bases). The V end was cut by 1 base, the J end by 7 bases, with 13 bases between. The CDR3 has 15 amino acids. Germline V CDR1 and CDR2: MNHEY, SMNVEV (reference sequence).

This chain connects TRBV2 to TRBJ2-7, with no clear D. This CDR3 has 12 amino acids. Germline-derived CDR1 and CDR2 are SNHLY and FYNNEI. The V end was cut by 2 bases, the J end by 3 bases, with 5 bases between. CDR3 DNA sequence: TGTGCCAGCAGTGAACAGAACTACGAGCAGTACTTC. Translating gives CASSEQNYEQYF.

CDR3: CASSPLPVRSTNEKLFF. CDR3 nucleotides: TGTGCCAGCAGCCCCCTTCCGGTCCGGTCAACTAATGAAAAACTGTTTTTT. This chain links TRBV7-9 with TRBJ1-4; no definite D call. The CDR3 totals 17 residues. In germline, CDR1 is SEHNR, CDR2 FQNEAQ (reference sequence). The V end lost 5 bases, the J end lost 0 bases, and 16 bases lay between the germline ends.

V is TRBV5-8 and J is TRBJ2-3; no clear D. Germline lookup yields CDR1 SGHTS and CDR2 YDEGEE. The CDR3 extends over 12 amino acids. The V end was cut by 9 bases, the J end by 5 bases, with 13 bases between. As DNA, the CDR3 is TGTGCCACCCTCAGTCTTGGAGATACGCAGTATTTT. It specifies CATLSLGDTQYF. Variable domain in full (rest from reference TRBV5-8 and TRBJ2-3): EAGVTQSPTHLIKTRGQQATLRCSPISGHTSVYWYQQALGLGLQFLLWYDEGEERNRGNFPPRFSGRQFPNYSSELNVNALELEDSALYLCATLSLGDTQYFGPGTRLTVL.

The chain recombines TRBV7-6 with TRBJ2-7, with TRBD2 identical over 14 bases. Per germline, CDR1 SGHVS and CDR2 FNYEAQ. CDR3 length equals 17 residues. Trimming at V came to 5 bases and at J to 3 bases, leaving 9 bases not matched to a gene. CDR3 DNA sequence: TGTGCCAGCAGCGGTTCCGGGACTAGCGGGGGACTCTACGAGCAGTACTTC. Translation: CASSGSGTSGGLYEQYF.

This chain connects TRBV3-1 (or the pseudogene TRBV3-2) to TRBJ2-7, with 7 positions matching TRBD1. This CDR3 is 15 amino acids long. V lost 3 bases and J lost 3; bases outside the gene matches: 8. Germline assignment: CDR1 LGHDT and CDR2 YNNKEL (reference sequence). The CDR3 region is CASSQDATGLYEQYF. CDR3 coding DNA: TGTGCCAGCAGCCAGGACGCGACAGGGCTCTACGAGCAGTACTTC.

The chain carries TRBV19 and TRBJ2-7; D is unresolved. Germline V gives CDR1 LNHDA, CDR2 SQIVND (reference sequence). V was pared by 6 bases and J by 1 base, with 10 bases between. The CDR3 runs to 13 residues. The CDR3 bases are TGTGCCAGTAGGCATGATAGTTCCTACGAGCAGTACTTC. Encoded protein: CASRHDSSYEQYF.

V is TRBV2 and J is TRBJ2-1; 9 bases fit TRBD2. The CDR3 sequence is 15 residues long. J was trimmed by 5 bases and V by 4 bases; bases with no gene match: 6. Germline V gene data show CDR1 as SNHLY and CDR2 as FYNNEI. The CDR3 sequence is CASSVSSGGHNEQFF. The CDR3 DNA follows: TGTGCCAGCAGTGTGAGTAGCGGGGGACACAATGAGCAGTTCTTC. The variable domain in full, completed from reference TRBV2 and TRBJ2-1, reads EPEVTQTPSHQVTQMGQEVILRCVPISNHLYFYWYRQILGQKVEFLVSFYNNEISEKSEIFDDQFSVERPDGSNFTLKIRSTKLEDSAMYFCASSVSSGGHNEQFFGPGTRLTVL.

This chain uses TRBV3-1 (or the pseudogene TRBV3-2) with TRBJ2-3; a possible D gene is TRBD2 (6 bases). CDR3 size: 14 residues. CDR1 LGHDT and CDR2 YNNKEL come from the germline V gene (reference sequence). Trimming stripped 4 bases from V and 5 bases from J, with 13 bases between. The CDR3 DNA reads TGTGCCAGCAGCCTAGGGACTGGGGGAGATACGCAGTATTTT. This codes for CASSLGTGGDTQYF.

J is TRBJ1-1 and V is TRBV19; D perhaps matches TRBD1 (5 bases). This CDR3 is 11 amino acids long. The germline V gene encodes CDR1 LNHDA and CDR2 SQIVND (reference sequence). Trimming stripped 8 bases from V and 5 bases from J, with 9 bases between. The chain's CDR3 is CASGAGTEAFF. The CDR3 nucleotides are TGTGCCAGTGGGGCTGGTACTGAAGCTTTCTTT. Supplemented by reference TRBV19 and TRBJ1-1, the full variable domain reads DGGITQSPKYLFRKEGQNVTLSCEQNLNHDAMYWYRQDPGQGLRLIYYSQIVNDFQKGDIAEGYSVSREKKESFPLTVTSAQKNPTAFYLCASGAGTEAFFGQGTRLTVV.

The rearrangement links TRBV10-1 to TRBJ2-7; D gene ambiguous. Per the germline V gene, CDR1 is WNHNN and CDR2 is SYGVQD (reference sequence). Between the trimmed V and J ends, which lost 0 bases and 7 bases, there was a span of 16 bases. CDR3 length equals 15 residues. This chain's CDR3 is CASSESEVLRGEQYF. In nucleotides, the CDR3 is TGCGCCAGCAGTGAGTCAGAGGTCCTCCGAGGTGAGCAGTACTTC.

The gene calls are TRBV27 and TRBJ2-1, with 9 bases matching TRBD2. Trimming took 3 bases from V and 10 from J; bases not matched to a gene: 4. Germline V gives CDR1 MNHEY, CDR2 SMNVEV (reference sequence). CDR3 length: 13 amino acids. CDR3 bases: TGTGCCAGCAGTTTCGGGACTAGCCGGGAGCAGTTCTTC. Translating gives CASSFGTSREQFF.

In DNA, the CDR3 is TGTGCCAGTAGTTTCGGGACAGGGGAAGCTGAAGCTTTCTTT. Translating it yields CASSFGTGEAEAFF. The chain uses TRBV19 and TRBJ1-1; 10 bases are shared with TRBD1. CDR3 length: 14 amino acids. CDR1 is LNHDA and CDR2 is SQIVND in the germline V gene (reference sequence). Germline trimming cut 5 bases from V and 6 bases from J; bases unmatched to any gene: 6.

The genes are TRBV2 and TRBJ1-3; D gene ambiguous. Germline V gene lookup returns CDR1 SNHLY and CDR2 FYNNEI. With 9 bases removed from V and 4 bases from J, the gap between germline ends came to 16 bases. This CDR3 is built from 14 residues. The CDR3 nucleotides are TGTGCCAGACAAGGAAGGACGGGAGGAAACACCATATATTTT. Amino acid sequence: CARQGRTGGNTIYF.

This chain uses TRBV5-4 with TRBJ2-5; tentative D call: TRBD2 (5 bases). V was cut by 0 bases and J by 4 bases, with 16 bases left in between. CDR1 is SGHNT and CDR2 is YYREEE in the germline V gene (reference sequence). This CDR3 is built from 16 residues. For the CDR3, the DNA is TGTGCCAGCAGCTTGGACCAAGCGGTAGTGGGAGAGACCCAGTACTTC. Amino acids: CASSLDQAVVGETQYF.